This T cell receptor beta chain comes out of a study of blood T cell repertoires in COVID-19. Looking at the study overall: Samples of COVID-19 (acute and convalescent) were obtained from the United States, Italy and Spain. The analysed material was cDNA or gDNA that came from T cells, B-cell-depleted T cells, or PBMCs.

The count of this clone is one. Original processing methods: The assay estimated nucleated cells by amplifying reference gene primers. Produced via immunoSEQ multiplex PCR; TCRdb's table is partial and in-frame only. Clone size and V and J calls were adopted from that table, with D and trimming inferred from the DNA. The table has fewer than 180,000 clones, around 84% seen once; the top ten hold more than 2%. This sequence originates from an older man with acute or convalescent COVID-19. The specimen was peripheral blood.

CDR3 sequence (DNA): TGTGCCAGTAGTGTCGGACAGATAAATGAAAAACTGTTTTTT. As protein: CASSVGQINEKLFF. V usage is TRBV19 and J usage is TRBJ1-4; a weak D match, TRBD1 (6 bases). In germline, CDR1 is LNHDA, CDR2 SQIVND (reference sequence). CDR3 length: 14 amino acids. V was cut by 5 bases and J by 5 bases, with 12 bases left in between.